Described below is a single T cell receptor beta chain sequence and its context. Antigen unknown. TCRdb's copy holds only in-frame clones and misses some; the assay was immunoSEQ multiplex PCR. This sample has 120,000 or so clones; 75% to 90% occur once, and the top ten carry approximately 3%. This entry comes from a study of identifying expanded T cells in peripheral blood. Overall study findings and caveats: Roughly two-week clone count variance significantly increased as total template count grew.

Germline V gives CDR1 MGHRA, CDR2 YSYEKL. The V end lost 1 base, the J end lost 5 bases, and 17 bases lay between the germline ends. CDR3 size: 16 residues. Collection occurred without any documented infections or immune events in donors. V is TRBV4-1 and J is TRBJ1-2, with D possibly being TRBD1 (6 bases). This TCR came from a person between 18 and 75 years old in good health. The sample taken for sequencing was blood. CDR3 residues: CASSQVKDSLIYGYTF. DNA for the CDR3: TGCGCCAGCAGCCAAGTGAAGGACAGCCTCATATATGGCTACACCTTC.